The clone carrying this T cell receptor beta chain came up a few times. What it binds is not known. The data belong to a study of shared clonotypes between healthy human individuals. Study at large: With ages of 18 to 49, the donors were a couple of women and a few men. Study-wide results and limits: Clonotype sharing among the donors was expected to vary with sequencing depth. Relative to clonotypes present in all four donors, those not shared had lower generation probabilities.

Trimming left V 6 bases short and J 6 bases short, with 12 bases between. This CDR3 has 13 amino acids. Looked up from germline, CDR1 is WNHNN and CDR2 is SYGVQD (reference sequence). All donors were healthy HIV-negative adults lacking recent acute infections or vaccinations. Sequencing used immunoSEQ multiplex PCR; TCRdb keeps in-frame clones, though not all of them. Among some 300,000 clones, over 70% were seen once, and the ten largest hold more than 9%. The sequence derives from a man under 40 in good health. The rearrangement joins TRBV10-1 to TRBJ1-5, with D maybe TRBD1 (6 bases). Sequencing was done on a sample of memory CD4+ T cells sorted from blood. Subset here: CD45RA-negative fraction. The CDR3: CASSQGPRQPQHF. The CDR3 DNA sequence: TGCGCCAGCAGCCAGGGGCCGCGTCAGCCCCAGCATTTT.